The following is a TCR beta chain sequence with its context. Its antigen is unidentified. The junction departs from germline at one end; a sequencing error may be responsible. It was version v3.0 of the immunoSEQ assay that was run at survey level. Sequencing had a target that covered about 40,000-55,000 T-cell genomes per sample. Assay used: immunoSEQ multiplex PCR; TCRdb lists only in-frame clones, some missing. The data contain tens of thousands of clones, around 79% of them singletons. The sample belongs to a study of long-term antiretroviral therapy in people with HIV. General study points: CDR3 length ranges were narrower in HIV repertoires than in controls. Diversity increased after ART yet remained lower than in transplant donor controls.

Each specimen consisted of about 0.95-11 million cryopreserved PBMC prior to extraction of DNA. Germline CDR1 is SSHAT and CDR2 is FNYEAQ (reference sequence). The CDR3 length is 13 residues. The TCR originated in a man between 45 and 60 years old with HIV. This specimen was unsorted PBMCs, taken 0.3 years after starting antiretroviral therapy. This chain connects TRBV7-7 to TRBJ1-5; 7 nucleotides line up with TRBD1. Written as DNA, the CDR3 is TGTGCTAGCAGCTTACAGGGGCATCAGCCCCAGCATTTT. Protein: CASSLQGHQPQHF.